Listed below are T cell receptor beta chains from one sample, sequenced in a study of control samples from healthy donors and cancer patients. Clones were read by immunoSEQ multiplex PCR, and TCRdb kept only the in-frame ones, dropping some. The profile shows about 180,000 clones, more than 90% of them singletons. The source material was blood. The receptor set was obtained from a man under 40 in good health. The CDR3 runs from the conserved cysteine through the conserved F or W. The order of the fields is CDR3 protein, J gene, V gene, CDR3 length.

CDR3 protein: CASSLEASLMNTEAFF
J gene: TRBJ1-1
V gene: TRBV27
CDR3 length: 16

CDR3 protein: CASSLGTGANQPQHF
J gene: TRBJ1-5
V gene: TRBV5-1
CDR3 length: 15

CDR3 protein: CASSLGPADTQYF
J gene: TRBJ2-3
V gene: TRBV11-3
CDR3 length: 13

CDR3 protein: CASTQEGQYEAFF
J gene: TRBJ1-1
V gene: TRBV12-3/TRBV12-4
CDR3 length: 13

CDR3 protein: CAWKQGNDQPQHF
J gene: TRBJ1-5
V gene: TRBV30
CDR3 length: 13

CDR3 protein: CAWSFYRGRRDIQYF
J gene: TRBJ2-4
V gene: TRBV30
CDR3 length: 15

CDR3 protein: CASRPQGEGSPLHF
J gene: TRBJ1-6
V gene: TRBV6-5
CDR3 length: 14

CDR3 protein: CASSNRDEQYF
J gene: TRBJ2-7
V gene: TRBV3-1/TRBV3-2
CDR3 length: 11

CDR3 protein: CASSRTTGVGGYTF
J gene: TRBJ1-2
V gene: TRBV5-5
CDR3 length: 14

CDR3 protein: CSVEDRASGANVLTF
J gene: TRBJ2-6
V gene: TRBV29-1
CDR3 length: 15

CDR3 protein: CASSAPGTVLGQYF
J gene: TRBJ2-7
V gene: TRBV6-2/TRBV6-3
CDR3 length: 14

CDR3 protein: CASSIQGSSTEAFF
J gene: TRBJ1-1
V gene: TRBV19
CDR3 length: 14

CDR3 protein: CASSLGIEDTF
J gene: TRBJ1-2
V gene: TRBV5-1
CDR3 length: 11

CDR3 protein: CASSQDARASYGYTF
J gene: TRBJ1-2
V gene: TRBV4-1
CDR3 length: 15

CDR3 protein: CSASGGGRAYEQYF
J gene: TRBJ2-7
V gene: TRBV20-1
CDR3 length: 14

CDR3 protein: CASSQVPGGATIYF
J gene: TRBJ1-3
V gene: TRBV4-1
CDR3 length: 14

CDR3 protein: CASSLIGVGMTSSYNEQFF
J gene: TRBJ2-1
V gene: TRBV18
CDR3 length: 19

CDR3 protein: CATSRNRAGEQFF
J gene: TRBJ2-1
V gene: TRBV24-1
CDR3 length: 13

CDR3 protein: CASSRQGDTEAFF
J gene: TRBJ1-1
V gene: TRBV4-1
CDR3 length: 13

CDR3 protein: CAWSVALEAFF
J gene: TRBJ1-1
V gene: TRBV30
CDR3 length: 11

CDR3 protein: CASSSRGQDYNSPLHF
J gene: TRBJ1-6
V gene: TRBV7-8
CDR3 length: 16

CDR3 protein: CASSTRTSGSTGELFF
J gene: TRBJ2-2
V gene: TRBV5-4
CDR3 length: 16

CDR3 protein: CASSLGQGAGEQYF
J gene: TRBJ2-7
V gene: TRBV7-6
CDR3 length: 14

CDR3 protein: CASSQGTTYEQYF
J gene: TRBJ2-7
V gene: TRBV3-1/TRBV3-2
CDR3 length: 13

CDR3 protein: CASSAAGTGEMNSPLHF
J gene: TRBJ1-6
V gene: TRBV5-1
CDR3 length: 17

CDR3 protein: CASRAGSSYEQYF
J gene: TRBJ2-7
V gene: TRBV6-5
CDR3 length: 13

CDR3 protein: CASSLGLVSEQYF
J gene: TRBJ2-7
V gene: TRBV2
CDR3 length: 13

CDR3 protein: CASSLISGGRTDTQYF
J gene: TRBJ2-3
V gene: TRBV11-3
CDR3 length: 16

CDR3 protein: CASSVGQGTQYF
J gene: TRBJ2-3
V gene: TRBV9
CDR3 length: 12

CDR3 protein: CASSESVAGGTDTQYF
J gene: TRBJ2-3
V gene: TRBV6-1
CDR3 length: 16

CDR3 protein: CASSLEVGYTF
J gene: TRBJ1-2
V gene: TRBV7-2
CDR3 length: 11

CDR3 protein: CASRQFRTSGANVLTF
J gene: TRBJ2-6
V gene: TRBV14
CDR3 length: 16

CDR3 protein: CASSFLAASDTQYF
J gene: TRBJ2-3
V gene: TRBV7-9
CDR3 length: 14

CDR3 protein: CASSPHIQAYNEQFF
J gene: TRBJ2-1
V gene: TRBV14
CDR3 length: 15

CDR3 protein: CASSDRGQRDEKLFF
J gene: TRBJ1-4
V gene: TRBV5-8
CDR3 length: 15

CDR3 protein: CASGGGPQETQYF
J gene: TRBJ2-5
V gene: TRBV12-3/TRBV12-4
CDR3 length: 13

CDR3 protein: CASSLRGKSYEQYF
J gene: TRBJ2-7
V gene: TRBV5-4
CDR3 length: 14

CDR3 protein: CASSPGRVQETQYF
J gene: TRBJ2-5
V gene: TRBV18
CDR3 length: 14

CDR3 protein: CATSTSGALTNEQFF
J gene: TRBJ2-1
V gene: TRBV24-1
CDR3 length: 15

CDR3 protein: CASSLGTGDTQPQHF
J gene: TRBJ1-5
V gene: TRBV28
CDR3 length: 15

CDR3 protein: CATSPPGLGDTQYF
J gene: TRBJ2-3
V gene: TRBV24-1
CDR3 length: 14

CDR3 protein: CASSLTRTYEQYF
J gene: TRBJ2-7
V gene: TRBV5-1
CDR3 length: 13

CDR3 protein: CASSPRGPHGYTF
J gene: TRBJ1-2
V gene: TRBV10-1
CDR3 length: 13

CDR3 protein: CAWRRQGGGGELFF
J gene: TRBJ2-2
V gene: TRBV30
CDR3 length: 14

CDR3 protein: CASVGDRSSMAKNIQYF
J gene: TRBJ2-4
V gene: TRBV28
CDR3 length: 17

CDR3 protein: CASSPLPGQGYADTQYF
J gene: TRBJ2-3
V gene: TRBV18
CDR3 length: 17

CDR3 protein: CASSSTGRGRVDGYTF
J gene: TRBJ1-2
V gene: TRBV6-5
CDR3 length: 16

CDR3 protein: CASGVGYETQYF
J gene: TRBJ2-5
V gene: TRBV10-3
CDR3 length: 12

CDR3 protein: CASSFRVDTGELFF
J gene: TRBJ2-2
V gene: TRBV5-6
CDR3 length: 14

CDR3 protein: CASSPLGGQNTEAFF
J gene: TRBJ1-1
V gene: TRBV7-9
CDR3 length: 15

CDR3 protein: CASNGRDTGELFF
J gene: TRBJ2-2
V gene: TRBV27
CDR3 length: 13

CDR3 protein: CAWDRGNTEAFF
J gene: TRBJ1-1
V gene: TRBV30
CDR3 length: 12

CDR3 protein: CASSSMAGSNNEQFF
J gene: TRBJ2-1
V gene: TRBV6-1
CDR3 length: 15

CDR3 protein: CSVARSGGTEQFF
J gene: TRBJ2-1
V gene: TRBV29-1
CDR3 length: 13

CDR3 protein: CASSYGRGRGTGELFF
J gene: TRBJ2-2
V gene: TRBV6-5
CDR3 length: 16

CDR3 protein: CASGLEYAAGKGDEQYF
J gene: TRBJ2-7
V gene: TRBV12-5
CDR3 length: 17

CDR3 protein: CASSEPAGGNYGYTF
J gene: TRBJ1-2
V gene: TRBV6-1
CDR3 length: 15